This T cell receptor (beta chain) comes out of a study of PD-1 blockade in classical Hodgkin lymphoma. General study findings and limits: Patients who began taking nivolumab under 1 year after ASCT were left out.

Clones were read by immunoSEQ multiplex PCR, and TCRdb kept only the in-frame ones, dropping some. The sample shows roughly 150,000 clones, around four fifths of them seen only once. Germline loops: CDR1 MDHEN, CDR2 SYDVKM. V lost 6 bases and J 9 bases, leaving 12 bases between the germline ends. The CDR3 length is 12 residues. Every patient was affected by relapse after autologous stem cell transplantation, while exposure to brentuximab vedotin was not uniform. Regarding this clone: What it binds is not known.

This TCR derives from a human donor with classical Hodgkin lymphoma. The genes are TRBV28 and TRBJ2-1; D is unresolved. The sequences come from peripheral blood mononuclear cells (PBMCs), collected before the second cycle of nivolumab. CDR3 sequence: CASRDLGGEQFF. CDR3 DNA sequence: TGTGCCAGCAGGGACCTGGGTGGTGAGCAGTTCTTC.